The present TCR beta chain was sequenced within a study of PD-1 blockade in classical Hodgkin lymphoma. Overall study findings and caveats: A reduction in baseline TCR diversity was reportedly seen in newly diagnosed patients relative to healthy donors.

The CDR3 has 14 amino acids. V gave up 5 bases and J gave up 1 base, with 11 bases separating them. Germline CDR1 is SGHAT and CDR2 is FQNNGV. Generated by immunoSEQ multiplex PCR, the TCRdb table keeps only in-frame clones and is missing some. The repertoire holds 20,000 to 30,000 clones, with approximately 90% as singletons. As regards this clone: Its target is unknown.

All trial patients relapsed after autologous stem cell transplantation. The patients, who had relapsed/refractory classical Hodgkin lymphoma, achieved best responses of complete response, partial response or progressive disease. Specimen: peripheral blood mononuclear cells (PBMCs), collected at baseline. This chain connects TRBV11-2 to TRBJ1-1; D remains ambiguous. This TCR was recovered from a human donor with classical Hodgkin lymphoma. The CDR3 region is CASSRPTQNTEAFF. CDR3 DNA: TGTGCCAGCAGCCGGCCCACCCAGAACACTGAAGCTTTCTTT.